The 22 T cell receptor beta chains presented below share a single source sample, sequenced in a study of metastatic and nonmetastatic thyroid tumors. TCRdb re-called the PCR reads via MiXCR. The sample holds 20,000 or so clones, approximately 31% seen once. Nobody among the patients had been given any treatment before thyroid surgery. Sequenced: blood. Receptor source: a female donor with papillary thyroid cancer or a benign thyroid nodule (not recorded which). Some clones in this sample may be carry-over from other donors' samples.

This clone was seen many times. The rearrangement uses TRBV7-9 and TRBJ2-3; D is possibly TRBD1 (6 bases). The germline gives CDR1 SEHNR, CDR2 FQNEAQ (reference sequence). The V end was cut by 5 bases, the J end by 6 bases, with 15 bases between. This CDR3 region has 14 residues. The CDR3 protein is CASSRGQGGDTQYF. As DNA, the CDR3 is TGTGCCAGCAGCCGGGGACAAGGGGGTGATACGCAGTATTTT.

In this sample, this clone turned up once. CDR3 sequence reads: CASSTTGENTEAFF. CDR3 bases: TGCGCCAGCAGCACGACCGGGGAGAACACTGAAGCTTTCTTT. The chain joins TRBV5-1 to TRBJ1-1; no clear D gene. The CDR3 runs to 14 residues. Between the trimmed V and J ends, which lost 4 bases and 1 base, there was a span of 11 bases. Germline CDR1 SGHRS, CDR2 YFSETQ.

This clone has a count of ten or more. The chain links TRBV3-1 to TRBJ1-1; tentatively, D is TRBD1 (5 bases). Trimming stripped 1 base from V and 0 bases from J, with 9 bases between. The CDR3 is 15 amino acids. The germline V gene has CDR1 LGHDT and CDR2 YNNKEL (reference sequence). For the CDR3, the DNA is TGTGCCAGCAGCCAAGTGACAGACCTGAACACTGAAGCTTTCTTT. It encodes CASSQVTDLNTEAFF. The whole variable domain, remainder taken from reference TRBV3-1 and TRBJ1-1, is DTAVSQTPKYLVTQMGNDKSIKCEQNLGHDTMYWYKQDSKKFLKIMFSYNNKELIINETVPNRFSPKSPDKAHLNLHINSLELGDSAVYFCASSQVTDLNTEAFFGQGTRLTVV.

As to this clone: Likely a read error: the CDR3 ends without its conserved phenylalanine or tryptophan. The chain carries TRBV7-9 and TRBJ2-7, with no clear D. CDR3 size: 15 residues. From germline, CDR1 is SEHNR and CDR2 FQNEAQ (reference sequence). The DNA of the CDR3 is TGTGCCAGCGGCTTTACTGCCGAGTTCCCCTACGAGCAGTACTTA. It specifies CASGFTAEFPYEQYL.

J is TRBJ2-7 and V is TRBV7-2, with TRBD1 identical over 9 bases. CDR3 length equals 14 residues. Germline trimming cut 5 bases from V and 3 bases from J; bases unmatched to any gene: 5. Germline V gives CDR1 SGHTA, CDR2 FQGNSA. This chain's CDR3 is CASSPLDRGYEQYF. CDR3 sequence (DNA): TGTGCCAGCAGCCCACTGGACAGGGGCTACGAGCAGTACTTC.

CDR3 sequence: CASSARQGWQGYEQYF. In DNA, the CDR3 is TGTGCCAGTAGTGCTCGACAGGGATGGCAGGGGTACGAGCAGTACTTC. The V and J genes are TRBV19 and TRBJ2-7; 7 bases line up with TRBD1. The CDR3 consists of 16 residues. J gave up 4 bases and V 5 bases, and 14 bases lay outside the gene matches. Germline CDR1 is LNHDA and CDR2 is SQIVND (reference sequence).

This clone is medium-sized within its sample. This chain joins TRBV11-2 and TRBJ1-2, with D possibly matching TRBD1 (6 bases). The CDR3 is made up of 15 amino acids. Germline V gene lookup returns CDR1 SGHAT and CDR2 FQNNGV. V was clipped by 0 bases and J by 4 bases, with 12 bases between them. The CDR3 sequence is CASSLELGGGYGYTF. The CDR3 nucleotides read TGTGCCAGCAGCTTAGAGTTAGGGGGAGGCTATGGCTACACCTTC. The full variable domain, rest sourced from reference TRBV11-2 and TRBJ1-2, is EAGVAQSPRYKIIEKRQSVAFWCNPISGHATLYWYQQILGQGPKLLIQFQNNGVVDDSQLPKDRFSAERLKGVDSTLKIQPAKLEDSAVYLCASSLELGGGYGYTFGSGTRLTVV.

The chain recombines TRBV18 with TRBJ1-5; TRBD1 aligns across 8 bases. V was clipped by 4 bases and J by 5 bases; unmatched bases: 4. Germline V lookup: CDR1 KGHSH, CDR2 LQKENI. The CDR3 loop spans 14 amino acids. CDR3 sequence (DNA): TGTGCCAGCTCACGCGGACAGGGAGATCAGCCCCAGCATTTT. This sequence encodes CASSRGQGDQPQHF.

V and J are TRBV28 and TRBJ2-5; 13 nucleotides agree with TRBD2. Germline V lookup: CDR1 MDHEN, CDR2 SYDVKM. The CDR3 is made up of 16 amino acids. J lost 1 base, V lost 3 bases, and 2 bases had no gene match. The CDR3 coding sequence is TGTGCCAGCAGTTTGGGACTAGCGGGACCCCAAGAGACCCAGTACTTC. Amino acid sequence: CASSLGLAGPQETQYF.

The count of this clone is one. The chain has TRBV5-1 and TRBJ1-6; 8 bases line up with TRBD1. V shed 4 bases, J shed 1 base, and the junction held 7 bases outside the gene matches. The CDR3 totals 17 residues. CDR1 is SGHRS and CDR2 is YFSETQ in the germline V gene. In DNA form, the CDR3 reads TGCGCCAGCAGCCCGGGACAGGACATGTCCTATAATTCACCCCTCCACTTT. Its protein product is CASSPGQDMSYNSPLHF.

Written as DNA, the CDR3 is TGTGCCAGCAGCGTAGAAGCAGTAAAGAACACTGAAGCTTTCTTT. Translation: CASSVEAVKNTEAFF. The rearrangement joins TRBV9 to TRBJ1-1; D is undetermined. The CDR3 consists of 15 residues. Trimming left V 0 bases short and J 1 base short, with 10 bases between. In germline, CDR1 is SGDLS, CDR2 YYNGEE. The full variable domain, with the rest looked up from reference TRBV9 and TRBJ1-1, is DSGVTQTPKHLITATGQRVTLRCSPRSGDLSVYWYQQSLDQGLQFLIQYYNGEERAKGNILERFSAQQFPDLHSELNLSSLELGDSALYFCASSVEAVKNTEAFFGQGTRLTVV.

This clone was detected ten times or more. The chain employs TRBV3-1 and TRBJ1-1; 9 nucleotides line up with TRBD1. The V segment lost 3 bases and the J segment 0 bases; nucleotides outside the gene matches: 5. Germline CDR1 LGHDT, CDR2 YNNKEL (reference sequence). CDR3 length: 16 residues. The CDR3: CASSQVTGGLNTEAFF. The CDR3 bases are TGTGCCAGCAGCCAGGTAACAGGGGGCTTGAACACTGAAGCTTTCTTT. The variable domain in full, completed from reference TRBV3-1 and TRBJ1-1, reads DTAVSQTPKYLVTQMGNDKSIKCEQNLGHDTMYWYKQDSKKFLKIMFSYNNKELIINETVPNRFSPKSPDKAHLNLHINSLELGDSAVYFCASSQVTGGLNTEAFFGQGTRLTVV.

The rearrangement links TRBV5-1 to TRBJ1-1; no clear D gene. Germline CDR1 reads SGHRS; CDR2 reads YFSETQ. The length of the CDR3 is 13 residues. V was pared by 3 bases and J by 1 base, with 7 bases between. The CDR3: CASSWAGNTEAFF. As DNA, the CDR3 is TGCGCCAGCAGCTGGGCCGGGAACACTGAAGCTTTCTTT.

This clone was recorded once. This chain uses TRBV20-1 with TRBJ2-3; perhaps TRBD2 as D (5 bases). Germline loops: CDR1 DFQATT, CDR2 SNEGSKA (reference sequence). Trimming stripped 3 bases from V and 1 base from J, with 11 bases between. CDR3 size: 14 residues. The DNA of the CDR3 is TGCAGTGCTAGTGAGGGAGTCGGCACAGATACGCAGTATTTT. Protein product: CSASEGVGTDTQYF.

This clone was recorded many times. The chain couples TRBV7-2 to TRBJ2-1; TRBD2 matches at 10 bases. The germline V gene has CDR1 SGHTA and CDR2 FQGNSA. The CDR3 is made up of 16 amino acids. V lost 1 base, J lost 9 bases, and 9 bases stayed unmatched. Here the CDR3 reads CASSLGGLAGVGEQFF. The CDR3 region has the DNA TGTGCCAGCAGCTTAGGTGGTCTAGCGGGAGTTGGTGAGCAGTTCTTC. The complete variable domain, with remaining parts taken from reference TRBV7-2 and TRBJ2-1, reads GAGVSQSPSNKVTEKGKDVELRCDPISGHTALYWYRQSLGQGLEFLIYFQGNSAPDKSGLPSDRFSAERTGGSVSTLTIQRTQQEDSAVYLCASSLGGLAGVGEQFFGPGTRLTVL.

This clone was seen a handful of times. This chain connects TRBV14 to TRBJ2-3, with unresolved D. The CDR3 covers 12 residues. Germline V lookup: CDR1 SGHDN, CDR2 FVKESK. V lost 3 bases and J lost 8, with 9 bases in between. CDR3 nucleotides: TGTGCCAGCAGCCAGGCCTCGGGTACGCAGTATTTT. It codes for CASSQASGTQYF. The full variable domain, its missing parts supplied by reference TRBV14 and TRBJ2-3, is EAGVTQFPSHSVIEKGQTVTLRCDPISGHDNLYWYRRVMGKEIKFLLHFVKESKQDESGMPNNRFLAERTGGTYSTLKVQPAELEDSGVYFCASSQASGTQYFGPGTRLTVL.

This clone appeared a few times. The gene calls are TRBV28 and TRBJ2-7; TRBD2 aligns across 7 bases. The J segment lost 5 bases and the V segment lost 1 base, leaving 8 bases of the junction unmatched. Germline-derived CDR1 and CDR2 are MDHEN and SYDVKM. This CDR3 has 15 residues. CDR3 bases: TGTGCCAGCAGTTTATACGCGGGAGTGAGGAACGAGCAGTACTTC. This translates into CASSLYAGVRNEQYF.

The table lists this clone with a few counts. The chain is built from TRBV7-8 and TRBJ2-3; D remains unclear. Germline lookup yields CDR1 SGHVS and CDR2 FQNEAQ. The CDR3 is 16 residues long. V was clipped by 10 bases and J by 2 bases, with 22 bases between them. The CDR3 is CANSKSVTPYTDTQYF. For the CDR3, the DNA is TGTGCCAACAGTAAATCCGTGACTCCCTACACAGATACGCAGTATTTT. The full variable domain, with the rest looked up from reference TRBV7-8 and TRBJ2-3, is GAGVSQSPRYKVAKRGQDVALRCDPISGHVSLFWYQQALGQGPEFLTYFQNEAQLDKSGLPSDRFFAERPEGSVSTLKIQRTQQEDSAVYLCANSKSVTPYTDTQYFGPGTRLTVL.

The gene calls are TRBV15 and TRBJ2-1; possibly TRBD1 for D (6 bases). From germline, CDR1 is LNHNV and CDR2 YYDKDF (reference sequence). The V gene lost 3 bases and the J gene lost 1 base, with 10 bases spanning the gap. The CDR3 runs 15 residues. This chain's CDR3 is CATSSDQGSYNEQFF. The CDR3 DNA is TGTGCCACCAGCAGCGATCAGGGGTCCTACAATGAGCAGTTCTTC.

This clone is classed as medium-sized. CDR3 DNA sequence: TGTGCCAGCAGCTTATCTACCCACGGACAGGGCGCCGCTTTCTTT. As protein: CASSLSTHGQGAAFF. J is TRBJ1-1 and V is TRBV11-2; the match to TRBD1 covers 8 bases. V trimming: 2 bases; J trimming: 11 bases; junction bases outside the gene matches: 13. Per the germline V gene, CDR1 is SGHAT and CDR2 is FQNNGV. The CDR3 loop spans 15 amino acids.

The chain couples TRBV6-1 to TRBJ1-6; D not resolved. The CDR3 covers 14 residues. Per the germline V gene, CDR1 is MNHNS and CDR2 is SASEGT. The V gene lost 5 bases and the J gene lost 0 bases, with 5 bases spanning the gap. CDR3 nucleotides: TGTGCCAGCAGTACGAGCTCCTATAATTCACCCCTCCACTTT. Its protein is CASSTSSYNSPLHF.

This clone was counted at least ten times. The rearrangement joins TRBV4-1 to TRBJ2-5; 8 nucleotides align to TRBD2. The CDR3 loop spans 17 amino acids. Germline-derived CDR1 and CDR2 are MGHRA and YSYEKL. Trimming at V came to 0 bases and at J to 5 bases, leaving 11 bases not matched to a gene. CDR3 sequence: CASSQESRTSYSETQYF. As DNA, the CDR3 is TGCGCCAGCAGCCAAGAATCGCGGACTAGCTACTCCGAGACCCAGTACTTC.